A single sample gave rise to the 24 T cell receptor beta chains below, sequenced in a study of blood T cell repertoires in COVID-19. Assay used: immunoSEQ multiplex PCR; TCRdb lists only in-frame clones, some missing. This table holds some 350,000 clones, 89% found once. Input material: peripheral blood. The receptors stem from a woman aged 25-40 years with COVID-19, enrolled during active disease.

This sequence joins TRBV7-8 and TRBJ1-2; 12 nucleotides agree with TRBD1. V lost 3 bases and J lost 6; bases outside the gene matches: 11. The CDR3 length is 17 residues. CDR1 and CDR2 (germline): SGHVS, FQNEAQ. DNA for the CDR3: TGTGCCAGCAGCTTCGACACCGGGACAGGGGGCGCGAATGGCTACACCTTC. It codes for CASSFDTGTGGANGYTF.

The gene calls are TRBV5-4 and TRBJ2-2, with 8 nucleotides matching TRBD1. V trimming: 4 bases; J trimming: 0 bases; junction bases outside the gene matches: 8. This CDR3 comprises 17 residues. Germline V gene data show CDR1 as SGHNT and CDR2 as YYREEE (reference sequence). CDR3 in DNA: TGTGCCAGCAGCCTTCTACAGGGGGGCGCGAACACCGGGGAGCTGTTTTTT. This translates into CASSLLQGGANTGELFF.

The chain recombines TRBV7-9 with TRBJ2-3; D might be TRBD1 (6 bases). This CDR3 region has 15 residues. V lost 3 bases, J lost 5 bases, and 15 bases lay in between. CDR1 SEHNR and CDR2 FQNEAQ come from the germline V gene (reference sequence). The CDR3 sequence is CASSLVQGVVDTQYF. The CDR3 DNA follows: TGTGCCAGCAGCTTGGTACAGGGTGTGGTAGATACGCAGTATTTT.

The J gene is TRBJ2-7, the V gene TRBV1; TRBD2 is the table's D call, not checked against the DNA. TRBV1 is given as a pseudogene. The length of the CDR3 is 19 residues. CDR3 in DNA: TGCACCAGCAGCCAAGATCTTGGGGCTAGCGGGGGGAGCTCCTACGAGCAGTACGTC. Its protein is CTSSQDLGASGGSSYEQYV.

The sample holds one count of this clone. The chain joins TRBV2 to TRBJ2-3; 10 bases map to TRBD1. The CDR3 is 13 residues long. Germline V gives CDR1 SNHLY, CDR2 FYNNEI. Unmatched junction bases numbered 6, after V lost 11 bases and J lost 4 bases. The CDR3 reads CAPRGTGADTQYF. CDR3 DNA sequence: TGTGCCCCCAGGGGGACAGGGGCAGATACGCAGTATTTT.

This clone was detected ten times or more. V is TRBV4-1 and J is TRBJ2-5, with 12 bases identical to TRBD2. J gave up 5 bases and V 2 bases, and 6 bases lay outside the gene matches. The CDR3 totals 16 residues. Germline CDR1 and CDR2: MGHRA and YSYEKL. The CDR3 region is CASSQHLAGGPETQYF. CDR3 sequence (DNA): TGCGCCAGCAGCCAACACCTAGCGGGAGGGCCGGAGACCCAGTACTTC.

V and J are TRBV5-1 and TRBJ2-7; 7 bases match TRBD1. Germline loops: CDR1 SGHRS, CDR2 YFSETQ. The V gene end was trimmed by 4 bases and the J gene end by 3 bases; junction bases not matched to a gene: 10. The CDR3 has 15 residues. As DNA, the CDR3 is TGCGCCAGCAGCCTAACCGGGACAGCCTTCTACGAGCAGTACTTC. Amino acids: CASSLTGTAFYEQYF.

This chain joins TRBV25-1 and TRBJ1-2; tentatively, D is TRBD1 (5 bases). Trimming took 2 bases from V and 4 from J, leaving 11 bases between them. The CDR3 has 14 residues. Germline loops: CDR1 MGHDK, CDR2 SYGVNS. The CDR3 coding sequence is TGTGCCAGCAGTGAAAGGGCAGGGCTCTATGGCTACACCTTC. It specifies CASSERAGLYGYTF.

The CDR3 loop is CAISERDRGNEQYV. CDR3 coding DNA: TGTGCCATCAGTGAGAGGGACAGGGGGAACGAGCAGTACGTC. The genes are TRBV10-3 and TRBJ2-7; TRBD1 matches at 11 bases. The germline V gene has CDR1 ENHRY and CDR2 SYGVKD. Losses at the gene ends were 2 bases for V and 5 bases for J; bases not matched to a gene: 2. The CDR3 runs to 14 residues.

This chain uses TRBV5-1 with TRBJ1-2, with D possibly TRBD1 on 5 matching bases. The V end was cut by 0 bases, the J end by 2 bases, with 11 bases between. Germline V gene data show CDR1 as SGHRS and CDR2 as YFSETQ. The CDR3 sequence is 15 residues long. CDR3 protein: CASSLEGAGNYGYTF. As DNA, the CDR3 is TGCGCCAGCAGCTTGGAAGGTGCAGGGAACTATGGCTACACCTTC.

J is TRBJ1-2 and V is TRBV16, with a tentative D call TRBD1 (5 bases). V was pared by 0 bases and J by 8 bases, with 31 bases between. Germline lookup yields CDR1 KGHSY and CDR2 FQNENV. The CDR3 extends over 20 amino acids. For the CDR3, the DNA is TGTGCCAGCAGCCAATCGCCTTTTACCGTTCGGCAGGCCCCTAAGGGGGGCTACACCTTC. This sequence encodes CASSQSPFTVRQAPKGGYTF.

The genes are TRBV5-1 and TRBJ2-1; TRBD1 aligns across 8 bases. V trimming: 4 bases; J trimming: 7 bases; junction bases outside the gene matches: 7. The CDR3 loop spans 14 amino acids. Germline values: CDR1 SGHRS, CDR2 YFSETQ. CDR3 DNA sequence: TGCGCCAGCAGCGCGCTGACAGGGGCAAATGAGCAGTTCTTC. Its translation: CASSALTGANEQFF.

The table lists this clone with a few counts. The chain combines TRBV5-4 with TRBJ1-2; D may be TRBD1 (6 bases). The germline gives CDR1 SGHNT, CDR2 YYREEE (reference sequence). V shed 4 bases and J shed 3 bases, with 19 bases lying between them. The CDR3 extends over 16 amino acids. The DNA of the CDR3 is TGTGCCAGCAGCCGAGGGGGTTGGGCAGGCGACTATGGCTACACCTTC. This translates into CASSRGGWAGDYGYTF.

The CDR3 region is CASSLRTGIDAEAFF. CDR3 sequence (DNA): TGTGCCAGCAGCCTTCGGACAGGAATTGACGCTGAAGCTTTCTTT. The chain employs TRBV7-2 and TRBJ1-1; 7 bases match TRBD1. CDR3 length: 15 residues. Germline loops: CDR1 SGHTA, CDR2 FQGNSA. V was pared by 5 bases and J by 6 bases, with 12 bases of the junction left unmatched.

The chain joins TRBV4-3 to TRBJ1-1; D might be TRBD1 (6 bases). Germline CDR1 reads LGHNA; CDR2 reads YSLEER. With 9 bases removed from V and 4 bases from J, the gap between germline ends came to 18 bases. The CDR3 length is 14 residues. The CDR3 loop reads CASSPGVRLTEAFF. The CDR3 region has the DNA TGCGCCAGTTCCCCAGGGGTGAGGCTCACTGAAGCTTTCTTT.

The chain is built from TRBV7-2 and TRBJ2-1; maybe TRBD2 (6 bases). V was cut by 4 bases and J by 2 bases, with 15 bases left in between. This CDR3 is built from 16 residues. The V gene's germline CDR1 is SGHTA and CDR2 FQGNSA. The CDR3 DNA reads as TGTGCCAGCAGCTCCATGACTAGGGCCCCCTACAATGAGCAGTTCTTC. It encodes CASSSMTRAPYNEQFF.

The chain combines TRBV11-2 with TRBJ2-1; 11 bases are a match to TRBD2. Germline loops: CDR1 SGHAT, CDR2 FQNNGV. V shed 1 base and J 8 bases; nucleotides not matched to a gene: 10. This CDR3 comprises 17 residues. The CDR3 spells CASSLGITSGSEDEQFF. CDR3 DNA: TGTGCCAGCAGCTTAGGGATTACTAGCGGGAGTGAGGATGAGCAGTTCTTC.

This chain uses TRBV7-9 with TRBJ2-7, with a weak D call TRBD1 (6 bases). This CDR3 contains 15 residues. V was trimmed by 5 bases and J by 2 bases, leaving 16 bases between them. CDR1 is SEHNR and CDR2 is FQNEAQ in the germline V gene (reference sequence). CDR3 region: CASSPLTGSPYEQYF. In nucleotides, the CDR3 is TGTGCCAGCAGCCCCTTGACAGGTTCCCCCTACGAGCAGTACTTC.

The J gene is TRBJ1-2, the V gene TRBV28, with D uncertain. This CDR3 is 15 amino acids long. Trimming stripped 4 bases from V and 0 bases from J, with 12 bases between. Germline-derived CDR1 and CDR2 are MDHEN and SYDVKM. The CDR3 DNA reads as TGTGCCAGCAGTTCGCTGACATCTGCTAACTATGGCTACACCTTC. Protein product: CASSSLTSANYGYTF.

The chain employs TRBV19 and TRBJ2-3; 12 bases align to TRBD2. V dropped 8 bases and J dropped 3; count of bases not matched to a gene: 21. CDR1 and CDR2 (germline): LNHDA, SQIVND (reference sequence). The CDR3 extends over 20 amino acids. CDR3 sequence: CASGRGTGVLAGGPTDTQYF. The CDR3 region has the DNA TGTGCCAGTGGGCGCGGGACAGGGGTACTAGCGGGGGGACCAACAGATACGCAGTATTTT.

The V call is TRBV27, the J call TRBJ1-2; the D gene is possibly TRBD1 (6 bases). Trimming pared 6 bases from V and 10 bases from J, leaving 27 bases between. Germline CDR1 reads MNHEY; CDR2 reads SMNVEV (reference sequence). This CDR3 region has 16 residues. The CDR3 nucleotides read TGTGCCAGCAGCCCAATTACAAGGACAGCTGCCTTCGCCTACACCTTC. Its translation: CASSPITRTAAFAYTF.

The chain joins TRBV7-5 to TRBJ2-2; TRBD1 is taken as the D call from the table, unchecked against the DNA. TRBV7-5 corresponds to a pseudogene. CDR3 size: 15 residues. For the CDR3, the DNA is TGTGCCAGAAGCGTCGGACAGGCGGACACCGGGGAGCTGTTTTTT. Its protein is CARSVGQADTGELFF.

This clone has a handful of counts. This chain uses TRBV28 with TRBJ1-1; the D is unclear. The CDR3 runs to 14 residues. V lost 5 bases, J lost 2 bases, and 12 bases lay in between. Germline CDR1 is MDHEN and CDR2 is SYDVKM. The CDR3 DNA follows: TGTGCCAGCAGTACTCTACTGATAAACACTGAAGCTTTCTTT. Translated: CASSTLLINTEAFF.

This sequence joins TRBV10-1 and TRBJ2-2, with 9 bases lining up with TRBD1. CDR1 WNHNN and CDR2 SYGVQD come from the germline V gene (reference sequence). The CDR3 consists of 15 residues. Losses at the gene ends were 8 bases for V and 0 bases for J; bases not matched to a gene: 4. CDR3 coding DNA: TGCGCCAGCGAAGGGACAGGGCCGAACACCGGGGAGCTGTTTTTT. This encodes CASEGTGPNTGELFF.